The next 20 T cell receptor beta chains were all read from a single sample in a study of cytomegalovirus exposure and HLA in healthy donors. The PCR employed 60 Vbeta primers together with 13 Jbeta primers. The table came from immunoSEQ multiplex PCR; TCRdb's copy has only in-frame clones and leaves some out. The table shows roughly 100,000 clones, with 79% occurring only once. The sequencing sample was made of PBMCs. The receptors shown here come from a middle-aged man in good health and CMV-seropositive.

This chain links TRBV30 with TRBJ2-7; TRBD1 aligns across 8 bases. The CDR3 has 14 residues. The V gene end was trimmed by 0 bases and the J gene end by 7 bases; junction bases not matched to a gene: 8. Looked up from germline, CDR1 is GTSNPN and CDR2 is SVGIG (reference sequence). The CDR3 DNA is TGTGCCTGGAGTGTACGGCAGGGGGCCTGGGAGCAGTACTTC. It translates to CAWSVRQGAWEQYF.

The chain combines TRBV5-4 with TRBJ2-6, with D perhaps matching TRBD2 (5 bases). This CDR3 region has 13 residues. The germline gives CDR1 SGHNT, CDR2 YYREEE (reference sequence). V lost 0 bases and J lost 13, with 11 bases in between. The CDR3 region is CASSLEREWVLTF. Here the CDR3 DNA reads TGTGCCAGCAGCTTGGAGAGGGAATGGGTCCTGACTTTC.

This clone has just one count. The V and J genes are TRBV27 and TRBJ2-7; D is uncertain. The V end was cut by 9 bases, the J end by 0 bases, with 9 bases between. This CDR3 is 12 amino acids long. Germline CDR1 is MNHEY and CDR2 is SMNVEV (reference sequence). CDR3 coding DNA: TGTGCCAGTTTCGCCAGCTCCTACGAGCAGTACTTC. Translation gives CASFASSYEQYF.

This clone came up a few times. The V gene is TRBV7-7, the J gene TRBJ2-1; 7 nucleotides line up with TRBD1. The germline gives CDR1 SSHAT, CDR2 FNYEAQ (reference sequence). The CDR3 is 14 residues long. V was clipped by 3 bases and J by 5 bases; unmatched bases: 4. This CDR3 reads CASSFGTANNEQFF. The CDR3 DNA sequence: TGTGCCAGCAGCTTCGGGACAGCAAACAATGAGCAGTTCTTC.

This chain connects TRBV19 to TRBJ1-5, with a tentative D call TRBD1 (6 bases). The CDR3 spans 15 residues. The V gene lost 9 bases and the J gene lost 7 bases, with 22 bases spanning the gap. Germline CDR1 reads LNHDA; CDR2 reads SQIVND (reference sequence). The CDR3 sequence is CASDPRGGAWQPQHF. CDR3 DNA: TGTGCCAGCGACCCCCGGGGGGGGGCTTGGCAGCCCCAGCATTTT.

The V call is TRBV14, the J call TRBJ2-5, with 10 bases fitting TRBD1. J gave up 5 bases and V 2 bases, and 8 bases lay outside the gene matches. The germline V gene encodes CDR1 SGHDN and CDR2 FVKESK. The CDR3 length is 16 residues. CDR3 sequence (DNA): TGTGCCAGCAGCCAACGAAGACAGGGGGCGGGGGAGACCCAGTACTTC. It codes for CASSQRRQGAGETQYF.

The chain joins TRBV5-4 to TRBJ2-5, with 9 bases that match TRBD1. CDR1 and CDR2 from the germline V gene are SGHNT and YYREEE (reference sequence). The CDR3 sequence is 14 residues long. V shed 2 bases and J 5 bases; nucleotides not matched to a gene: 4. CDR3 sequence (DNA): TGTGCCAGCAGCTTCGGACAGGGGTATGAGACCCAGTACTTC. It specifies CASSFGQGYETQYF.

This clone was seen a handful of times. The chain recombines TRBV6-5 with TRBJ1-1, with 7 bases fitting TRBD1. The germline V gene encodes CDR1 MNHEY and CDR2 SVGAGI. V shed 9 bases, J shed 1 base, and the junction held 11 bases outside the gene matches. The CDR3 runs 15 residues. The CDR3 loop reads CASKRTGTGNTEAFF. The CDR3 DNA reads as TGTGCCAGTAAACGGACAGGAACGGGGAACACTGAAGCTTTCTTT.

V is TRBV19 and J is TRBJ2-2; 11 bases align to TRBD2. The CDR3 spans 14 residues. Looked up from germline, CDR1 is LNHDA and CDR2 is SQIVND (reference sequence). Trimming removed 10 bases from V and 3 bases from J; junction bases left unmatched: 4. CDR3 protein: CATSGLADTGELFF. The CDR3 DNA reads as TGTGCCACCTCGGGACTAGCGGACACCGGGGAGCTGTTTTTT.

This clone has more than one count but fewer than ten. Other DNA sequences of this sample code for an identical CDR3. The rearrangement joins TRBV5-1 to TRBJ1-2, with 9 bases fitting TRBD1. The junction had 6 bases not matched to a gene; V was cut back by 4 bases and J by 8 bases. Germline V lookup: CDR1 SGHRS, CDR2 YFSETQ. The CDR3 spans 13 residues. CDR3 amino acids: CASSPGQGEGYTF. The DNA of the CDR3 is TGCGCCAGCAGCCCGGGACAGGGCGAGGGCTACACCTTC. Combining the CDR3 with reference TRBV5-1 and TRBJ1-2 gives the whole variable domain KAGVTQTPRYLIKTRGQQVTLSCSPISGHRSVSWYQQTPGQGLQFLFEYFSETQRNKGNFPGRFSGRQFSNSRSEMNVSTLELGDSALYLCASSPGQGEGYTFGSGTRLTVV.

This rearrangement joins TRBV6-5 to TRBJ2-5, with 7 bases aligning to TRBD1. CDR1 and CDR2 (germline): MNHEY, SVGAGI. The CDR3 spans 13 residues. The junction had 6 bases not matched to a gene; V was cut back by 6 bases and J by 5 bases. CDR3 DNA sequence: TGTGCCAGCAGAGCGACAGGGCAGGAGACCCAGTACTTC. Translated, it gives CASRATGQETQYF.

This chain uses TRBV7-3 with TRBJ2-2; 10 bases map to TRBD2. The J segment lost 1 base and the V segment lost 5 bases, leaving 4 bases of the junction unmatched. Germline V gene lookup returns CDR1 SGHTA and CDR2 FQGTGA. The CDR3 spans 16 residues. The CDR3 protein is CASSPRTSGNTGELFF. Written as DNA, the CDR3 is TGTGCCAGCAGCCCCCGGACTAGCGGGAACACCGGGGAGCTGTTTTTT.

V and J are TRBV30 and TRBJ2-7; 8 bases are a match to TRBD2. This CDR3 contains 14 residues. The junction had 9 bases not matched to a gene; V was cut back by 2 bases and J by 6 bases. The V gene's germline CDR1 is GTSNPN and CDR2 SVGIG (reference sequence). CDR3 residues: CAWSRGQRESEQYF. Written as DNA, the CDR3 is TGTGCCTGGAGTAGAGGTCAGCGGGAGAGCGAGCAGTACTTC.

Concerning this clone itself: At one of its ends the junction is not consistent with the germline gene, which may arise from a read error. This chain uses TRBV7-9 with TRBJ2-2; 7 bases are shared with TRBD2. Germline V gene data show CDR1 as SEHNR and CDR2 as FQNEAQ (reference sequence). This CDR3 comprises 15 residues. CDR3 loop: CSSSSSGVNTGELFF. CDR3 in DNA: TGTTCCAGCAGCTCCAGCGGGGTGAACACCGGGGAGCTGTTTTTT.

The genes are TRBV27 and TRBJ2-5; 11 bases map to TRBD1. The J segment lost 3 bases and the V segment lost 5 bases, leaving 5 bases of the junction unmatched. CDR1 and CDR2 from the germline V gene are MNHEY and SMNVEV (reference sequence). This CDR3 contains 15 residues. CDR3 amino acids: CASSTRDRGEETQYF. The CDR3 DNA reads TGTGCCAGCAGTACGCGGGACAGGGGGGAAGAGACCCAGTACTTC.

The rearrangement uses TRBV27 and TRBJ1-6; 8 positions agree with TRBD1. The CDR3 sequence is 16 residues long. V shed 3 bases and J 9 bases; nucleotides not matched to a gene: 10. Germline values: CDR1 MNHEY, CDR2 SMNVEV (reference sequence). CDR3 sequence (DNA): TGTGCCAGCAGTTTTTACGGACAGGGTGAGGGTTCACCCCTCCACTTT. Its protein is CASSFYGQGEGSPLHF.

The gene calls are TRBV19 and TRBJ2-7; TRBD1 matches at 11 bases. The CDR3 covers 14 residues. Germline V gene sequence: CDR1 LNHDA, CDR2 SQIVND (reference sequence). Trimming removed 5 bases from V and 2 bases from J; junction bases left unmatched: 2. CDR3 loop: CASSRGQGAYEQYF. The CDR3 DNA is TGTGCCAGTAGTCGGGGACAGGGGGCCTACGAGCAGTACTTC.

This chain connects TRBV19 to TRBJ2-7; TRBD2 matches at 13 bases. Looked up from germline, CDR1 is LNHDA and CDR2 is SQIVND (reference sequence). This CDR3 spans 16 amino acids. Trimming at V came to 8 bases and at J to 3 bases, leaving 10 bases not matched to a gene. The CDR3 nucleotides read TGTGCCAGTCGGACTAGCGGGAGTTCGGGCGACTACGAGCAGTACTTC. Its translation is CASRTSGSSGDYEQYF.

The chain links TRBV7-2 to TRBJ2-5; D remains unclear. This CDR3 is built from 15 residues. In germline, CDR1 is SGHTA, CDR2 FQGNSA. The ends were cut back, 5 bases at V and 2 bases at J, with 15 bases in the middle. DNA of the CDR3: TGTGCCAGCAGCCTAATGGGCACCTCGCAAGAGACCCAGTACTTC. Translation gives CASSLMGTSQETQYF.

The V and J genes are TRBV2 and TRBJ2-7; TRBD1 is a possible D gene (7 bases). CDR3 size: 12 residues. Germline V gives CDR1 SNHLY, CDR2 FYNNEI. Trimming took 9 bases from V and 6 from J, leaving 15 bases between them. CDR3 amino acids: CASGTEAGEQYF. The CDR3 bases are TGTGCCAGTGGGACAGAAGCGGGCGAGCAGTACTTC.